The entry that follows covers one TCR beta chain sequence. Study processing details: Cell counts per sample came from amplifying reference gene primers. The repertoire was sequenced with immunoSEQ multiplex PCR; TCRdb's copy has only in-frame clones and lacks some. Clonal size and the V and J genes are those of that table, whereas D and trimming came from the DNA. This sample has about 89,000 clones, with roughly 80% found just once. This entry is derived from a study of blood T cell repertoires in COVID-19. Across the whole study: Material from acute and convalescent COVID-19 was sourced from the United States, Italy and Spain. PBMCs, B-cell-depleted T cells, or T cells provided the cDNA or gDNA that made up the material.

The specimen was peripheral blood. The TCR sequence derives from a woman older than 75 with acute or convalescent COVID-19.

Here the CDR3 reads CASSSSQGSTEAFF. The CDR3 nucleotides are TGTGCCAGCAGTTCCTCACAGGGGTCCACTGAAGCTTTCTTT. V gene TRBV28 combines with J gene TRBJ1-1; the match to TRBD1 covers 7 bases. The CDR3 has 14 amino acids. From germline, CDR1 is MDHEN and CDR2 SYDVKM. The junction had 6 bases not matched to a gene; V was cut back by 4 bases and J by 4 bases.